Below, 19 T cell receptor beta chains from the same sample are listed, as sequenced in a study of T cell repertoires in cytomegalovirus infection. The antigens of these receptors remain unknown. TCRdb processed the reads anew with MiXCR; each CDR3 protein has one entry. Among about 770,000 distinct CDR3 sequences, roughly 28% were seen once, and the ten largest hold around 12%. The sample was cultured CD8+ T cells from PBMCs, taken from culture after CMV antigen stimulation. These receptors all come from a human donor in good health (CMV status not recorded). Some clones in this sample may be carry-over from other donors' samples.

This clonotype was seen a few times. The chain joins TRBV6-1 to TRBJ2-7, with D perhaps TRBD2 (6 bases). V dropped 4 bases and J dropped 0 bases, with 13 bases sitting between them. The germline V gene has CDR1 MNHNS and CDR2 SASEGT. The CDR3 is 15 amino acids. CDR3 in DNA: TGTGCCAGCAGTGGCGGGACTCAGCACTCCTACGAGCAGTACTTC. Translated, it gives CASSGGTQHSYEQYF.

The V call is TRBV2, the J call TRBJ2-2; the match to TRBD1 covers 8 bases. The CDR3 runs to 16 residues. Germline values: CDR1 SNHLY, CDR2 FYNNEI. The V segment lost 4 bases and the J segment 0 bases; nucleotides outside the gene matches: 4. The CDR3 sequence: CASSGDRFANTGELFF. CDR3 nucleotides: TGTGCCAGCAGTGGGGACAGGTTTGCGAACACCGGGGAGCTGTTTTTT.

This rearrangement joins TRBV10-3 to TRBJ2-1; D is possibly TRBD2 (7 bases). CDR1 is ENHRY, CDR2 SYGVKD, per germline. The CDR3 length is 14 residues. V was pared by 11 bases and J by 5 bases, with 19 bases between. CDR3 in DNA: TGTGCCCACAGTGGGGGGGGCCGGGACAATGAGCAGTTCTTC. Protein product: CAHSGGGRDNEQFF.

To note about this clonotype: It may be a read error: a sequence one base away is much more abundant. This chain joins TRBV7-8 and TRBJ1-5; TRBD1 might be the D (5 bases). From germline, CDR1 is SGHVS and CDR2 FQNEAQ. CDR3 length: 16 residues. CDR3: CASSLALGGSSQPQHF. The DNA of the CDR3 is TGTGCCAGCAGCTTAGCGTTGGGGGGTAGCAGTCAGCCCCAGCATTTT. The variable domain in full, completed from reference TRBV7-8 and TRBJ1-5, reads GAGVSQSPRYKVAKRGQDVALRCDPISGHVSLFWYQQALGQGPEFLTYFQNEAQLDKSGLPSDRFFAERPEGSVSTLKIQRTQQEDSAVYLCASSLALGGSSQPQHFGDGTRLSIL.

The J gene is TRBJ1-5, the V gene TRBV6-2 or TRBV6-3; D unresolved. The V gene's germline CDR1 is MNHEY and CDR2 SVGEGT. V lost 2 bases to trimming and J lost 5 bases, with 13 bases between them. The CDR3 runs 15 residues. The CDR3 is CASSYVSYGDQPQHF. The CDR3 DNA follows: TGTGCCAGCAGTTACGTTTCCTATGGGGATCAGCCCCAGCATTTT.

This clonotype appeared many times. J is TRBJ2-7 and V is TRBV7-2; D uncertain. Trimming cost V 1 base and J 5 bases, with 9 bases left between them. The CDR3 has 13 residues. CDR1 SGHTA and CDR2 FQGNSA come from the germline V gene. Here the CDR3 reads CASSLDPSHEQYF. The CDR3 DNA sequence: TGTGCCAGCAGCTTAGATCCGAGCCACGAGCAGTACTTC.

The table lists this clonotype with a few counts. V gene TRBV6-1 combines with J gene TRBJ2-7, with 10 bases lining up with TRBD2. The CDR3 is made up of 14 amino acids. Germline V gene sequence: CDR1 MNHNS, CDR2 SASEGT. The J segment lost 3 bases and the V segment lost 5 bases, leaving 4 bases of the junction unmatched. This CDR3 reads CASSISGGDYEQYV. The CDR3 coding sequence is TGTGCCAGCAGTATAAGCGGGGGGGACTACGAGCAGTACGTC.

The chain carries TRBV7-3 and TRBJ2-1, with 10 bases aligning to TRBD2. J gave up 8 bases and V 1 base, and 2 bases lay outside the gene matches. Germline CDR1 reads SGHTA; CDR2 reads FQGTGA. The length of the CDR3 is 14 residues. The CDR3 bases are TGTGCCAGCAGCTTAAACGGACTAGCGGATGAGCAGTTCTTC. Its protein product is CASSLNGLADEQFF.

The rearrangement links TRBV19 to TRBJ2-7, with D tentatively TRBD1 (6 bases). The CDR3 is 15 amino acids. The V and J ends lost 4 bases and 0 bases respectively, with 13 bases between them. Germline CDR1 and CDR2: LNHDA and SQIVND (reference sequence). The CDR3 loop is CASSTYRAYSYEQYV. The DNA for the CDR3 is TGTGCCAGTAGTACCTACAGGGCATACTCCTACGAGCAGTACGTC.

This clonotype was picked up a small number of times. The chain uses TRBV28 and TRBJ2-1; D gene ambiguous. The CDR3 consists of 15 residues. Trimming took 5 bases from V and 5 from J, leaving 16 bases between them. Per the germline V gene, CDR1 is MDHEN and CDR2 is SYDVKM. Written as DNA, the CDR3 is TGTGCCAGCAGTCCCCAGCCCTCGGTGCACAATGAGCAGTTCTTC. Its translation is CASSPQPSVHNEQFF.

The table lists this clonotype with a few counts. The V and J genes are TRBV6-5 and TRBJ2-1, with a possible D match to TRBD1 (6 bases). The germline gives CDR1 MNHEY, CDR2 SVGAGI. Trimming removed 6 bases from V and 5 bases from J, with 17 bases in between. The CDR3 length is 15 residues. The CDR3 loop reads CASRPVAGVDNEQFF. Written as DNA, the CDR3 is TGTGCCAGCAGACCCGTGGCAGGGGTGGACAATGAGCAGTTCTTC.

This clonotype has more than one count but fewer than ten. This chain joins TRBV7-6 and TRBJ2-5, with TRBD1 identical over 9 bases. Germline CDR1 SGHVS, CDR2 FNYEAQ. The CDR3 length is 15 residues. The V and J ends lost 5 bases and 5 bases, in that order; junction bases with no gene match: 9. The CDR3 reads CASSQNLDRGETQYF. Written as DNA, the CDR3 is TGTGCCAGCAGCCAGAACTTGGACAGGGGTGAGACCCAGTACTTC. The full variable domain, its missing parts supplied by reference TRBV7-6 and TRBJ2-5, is GAGVSQSPRYKVTKRGQDVALRCDPISGHVSLYWYRQALGQGPEFLTYFNYEAQQDKSGLPNDRFSAERPEGSISTLTIQRTEQRDSAMYRCASSQNLDRGETQYFGPGTRLLVL.

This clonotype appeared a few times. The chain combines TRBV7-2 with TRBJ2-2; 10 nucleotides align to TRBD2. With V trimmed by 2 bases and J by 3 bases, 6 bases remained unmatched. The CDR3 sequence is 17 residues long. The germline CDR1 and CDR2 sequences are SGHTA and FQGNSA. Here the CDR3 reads CASSLNPSGGHTGELFF. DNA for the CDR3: TGTGCCAGCAGCTTAAACCCTAGCGGGGGTCACACCGGGGAGCTGTTTTTT.

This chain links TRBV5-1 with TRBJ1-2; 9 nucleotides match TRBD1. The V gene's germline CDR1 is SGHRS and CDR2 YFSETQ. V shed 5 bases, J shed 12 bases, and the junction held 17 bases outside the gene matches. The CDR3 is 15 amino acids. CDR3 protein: CASSFFPGQGLQDTF. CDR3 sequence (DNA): TGCGCCAGCAGTTTTTTTCCGGGACAGGGACTGCAAGACACCTTC.

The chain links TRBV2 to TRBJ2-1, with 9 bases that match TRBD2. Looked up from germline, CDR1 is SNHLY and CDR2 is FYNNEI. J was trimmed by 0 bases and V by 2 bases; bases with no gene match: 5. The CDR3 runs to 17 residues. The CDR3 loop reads CASSELSGGSSYNEQFF. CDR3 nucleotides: TGTGCCAGCAGTGAATTAAGCGGGGGGAGCTCCTACAATGAGCAGTTCTTC.

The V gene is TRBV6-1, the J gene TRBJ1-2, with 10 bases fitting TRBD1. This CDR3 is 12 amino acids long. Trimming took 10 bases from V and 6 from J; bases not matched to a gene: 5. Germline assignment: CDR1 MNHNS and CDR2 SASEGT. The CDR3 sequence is CATPGQGNGYTF. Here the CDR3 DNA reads TGTGCCACACCGGGACAGGGGAATGGCTACACCTTC.

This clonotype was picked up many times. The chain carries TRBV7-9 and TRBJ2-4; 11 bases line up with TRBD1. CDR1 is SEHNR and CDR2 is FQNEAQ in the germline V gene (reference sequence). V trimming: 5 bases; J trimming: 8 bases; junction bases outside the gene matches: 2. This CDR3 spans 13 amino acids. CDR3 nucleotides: TGTGCCAGCAGCCGGGACAGGGGGGACATTCAGTACTTC. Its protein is CASSRDRGDIQYF.

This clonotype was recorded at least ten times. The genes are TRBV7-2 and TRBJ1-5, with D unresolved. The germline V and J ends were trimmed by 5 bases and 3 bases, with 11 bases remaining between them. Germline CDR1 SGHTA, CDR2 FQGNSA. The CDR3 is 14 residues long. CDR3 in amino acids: CASSPGGLNQPQHF. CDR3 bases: TGTGCCAGCAGCCCCGGCGGACTCAATCAGCCCCAGCATTTT.

CDR3 region: CASSPRFLNTEAFF. DNA of the CDR3: TGTGCCAGCTCACCAAGGTTTTTGAACACTGAAGCTTTCTTT. This chain connects TRBV18 to TRBJ1-1; D is unclear. V lost 2 bases, J lost 0 bases, and 7 bases lay in between. This CDR3 has 14 residues. From germline, CDR1 is KGHSH and CDR2 LQKENI.